Each of the 25 T cell receptor beta chains below was sequenced from the same sample in a study of blood T cell repertoires in COVID-19. Assay used: immunoSEQ multiplex PCR; TCRdb lists only in-frame clones, some missing. Here the sample spans 200,000 or so clones, approximately 80% being singletons. Sample: PBMCs or T cells enriched from blood (not recorded which). The receptors shown here come from a man aged 60 to 75 who had recovered from COVID-19.

This clone was counted between two and nine times. V and J are TRBV19 and TRBJ1-1; 9 bases agree with TRBD1. The CDR3 length is 15 residues. The junction had 7 bases not matched to a gene; V was cut back by 7 bases and J by 1 base. Germline CDR1 reads LNHDA; CDR2 reads SQIVND (reference sequence). CDR3 DNA sequence: TGTGCCAGTATTGGGACAGGGACCCCGAACACTGAAGCTTTCTTT. The encoded protein is CASIGTGTPNTEAFF.

The chain joins TRBV30 to TRBJ2-3; 7 nucleotides match TRBD2. V lost 4 bases to trimming and J lost 1 base; unmatched junction nucleotides: 8. CDR3 length equals 15 residues. Germline CDR1 reads GTSNPN; CDR2 reads SVGIG (reference sequence). The DNA of the CDR3 is TGTGCCTGGAAAAGACTAGCAGTCGGCACAGATACGCAGTATTTT. Its translation: CAWKRLAVGTDTQYF.

This rearrangement joins TRBV11-3 to TRBJ1-5; no definite D call. Trimming shortened V by 0 bases and J by 0 bases, and 18 bases separated the two germline ends. The CDR3 has 19 amino acids. CDR1 is SGHNT, CDR2 YENEEA, per germline. The CDR3 DNA is TGTGCCAGCAGCTTAGATAGTAGTGGGAGGAAGTATAGCAATCAGCCCCAGCATTTT. Amino acid sequence: CASSLDSSGRKYSNQPQHF.

The chain couples TRBV30 to TRBJ1-4; tentatively, D is TRBD1 (5 bases). V was shortened by 3 bases and J by 4 bases, with 15 bases between the two germline ends. This CDR3 spans 15 amino acids. Per the germline V gene, CDR1 is GTSNPN and CDR2 is SVGIG (reference sequence). CDR3 DNA sequence: TGTGCCTGGAGCAGTAAGGGGCAGTTTAATGAAAAACTGTTTTTT. Translation gives CAWSSKGQFNEKLFF.

The CDR3 is CASSLSALNEKLFF. In nucleotides, the CDR3 is TGTGCCAGCAGCTTGAGTGCCCTTAATGAAAAACTGTTTTTT. The J gene is TRBJ1-4, the V gene TRBV7-9; D gene uncertain. The germline CDR1 and CDR2 sequences are SEHNR and FQNEAQ (reference sequence). This CDR3 region has 14 residues. V was shortened by 3 bases and J by 4 bases, with 9 bases between the two germline ends.

J is TRBJ2-7 and V is TRBV19; tentatively, D is TRBD1 (5 bases). CDR1 is LNHDA and CDR2 is SQIVND in the germline V gene (reference sequence). The CDR3 spans 13 residues. V lost 4 bases, J lost 0 bases, and 7 bases lay in between. CDR3 sequence reads: CASSRQSSYEQYF. DNA for the CDR3: TGTGCCAGTAGTAGACAGAGCTCCTACGAGCAGTACTTC.

As concerns this clone: Other nucleotide sequences from this sample produce the same CDR3. The rearrangement links TRBV15 to TRBJ1-6, with D uncertain. Trimming took off 0 bases at V and 7 bases at J, with 4 bases between the two ends. Germline lookup yields CDR1 LNHNV and CDR2 YYDKDF (reference sequence). There are 13 residues in the CDR3. CDR3 in amino acids: CATSRDLNSPLHF. CDR3 in DNA: TGTGCCACCAGCAGAGATCTGAATTCACCCCTCCACTTT.

The chain recombines TRBV5-1 with TRBJ2-5, with D possibly being TRBD1 (5 bases). There are 15 residues in the CDR3. The germline V gene has CDR1 SGHRS and CDR2 YFSETQ. V gave up 3 bases and J gave up 2 bases, with 14 bases separating them. This CDR3 reads CASSWKDRQQETQYF. The CDR3 coding sequence is TGCGCCAGCAGCTGGAAAGACAGACAACAAGAGACCCAGTACTTC.

The V call is TRBV7-9, the J call TRBJ2-3; D may be TRBD1 (5 bases). This CDR3 comprises 13 residues. The ends were cut back, 6 bases at V and 5 bases at J, with 12 bases in the middle. Germline V gene sequence: CDR1 SEHNR, CDR2 FQNEAQ (reference sequence). CDR3 sequence reads: CASSPGQGDTQYF. The CDR3 coding sequence is TGTGCCAGCAGTCCCGGGCAGGGAGATACGCAGTATTTT.

V gene TRBV27 combines with J gene TRBJ1-1; no definite D call. Germline CDR1 MNHEY, CDR2 SMNVEV (reference sequence). Trimming removed 7 bases from V and 1 base from J, with 16 bases in between. This CDR3 is 15 amino acids long. The CDR3: CASTPRRRSNTEAFF. CDR3 DNA: TGTGCCAGCACCCCGAGGCGCAGATCGAACACTGAAGCTTTCTTT.

The chain recombines TRBV6-1 with TRBJ2-7; 11 nucleotides match TRBD1. Trimming removed 1 base from V and 3 bases from J; junction bases left unmatched: 2. CDR1 MNHNS and CDR2 SASEGT come from the germline V gene. The CDR3 covers 15 residues. The CDR3, as DNA: TGTGCCAGCAGTGAAGGGACAGGGGGCATCTACGAGCAGTACTTC. Amino acids: CASSEGTGGIYEQYF.

This chain uses TRBV6-5 with TRBJ1-6; 10 nucleotides align to TRBD1. Germline V gene lookup returns CDR1 MNHEY and CDR2 SVGAGI. V lost 5 bases and J lost 9; bases outside the gene matches: 4. CDR3 size: 14 residues. CDR3 sequence: CASSRTGGSSPLHF. CDR3 coding DNA: TGTGCCAGCAGTCGGACAGGGGGTAGTTCACCCCTCCACTTT.

The chain is built from TRBV14 and TRBJ2-5, with a weak D call TRBD2 (6 bases). The CDR3 runs to 14 residues. The V and J ends lost 1 base and 7 bases respectively, with 13 bases between them. Germline lookup yields CDR1 SGHDN and CDR2 FVKESK. For the CDR3, the DNA is TGTGCCAGCAGCCAAGGCGGGGCCGTGGGGACCCAGTACTTC. Protein product: CASSQGGAVGTQYF.

This chain uses TRBV7-3 with TRBJ1-2; 7 nucleotides line up with TRBD1. V was pared by 5 bases and J by 7 bases, with 7 bases of the junction left unmatched. CDR1 and CDR2 from the germline V gene are SGHTA and FQGTGA. The CDR3 has 13 residues. The CDR3 sequence is CASSPDRAAGYTF. CDR3 bases: TGTGCCAGCAGCCCAGACAGGGCGGCTGGCTACACCTTC.

This rearrangement joins TRBV19 to TRBJ1-1; weak D call: TRBD1 (6 bases). Germline V lookup: CDR1 LNHDA, CDR2 SQIVND (reference sequence). The V end was cut by 5 bases, the J end by 5 bases, with 18 bases between. CDR3 size: 15 residues. DNA for the CDR3: TGTGCCAGTAGTCCCCGGCAGGGGTCTGGGACTGAAGCTTTCTTT. It encodes CASSPRQGSGTEAFF.

This clone has just a few counts. The rearrangement links TRBV18 to TRBJ1-6; TRBD1 matches at 7 bases. V was pared by 6 bases and J by 9 bases, with 11 bases of the junction left unmatched. CDR1 is KGHSH, CDR2 LQKENI, per germline. This CDR3 is built from 15 residues. The DNA of the CDR3 is TGTGCCAGCTCCCCCGGACAGGTTTACGGTTCACCCCTCCACTTT. It translates to CASSPGQVYGSPLHF. Complete variable domain (other parts from reference TRBV18 and TRBJ1-6): NAGVMQNPRHLVRRRGQEARLRCSPMKGHSHVYWYRQLPEEGLKFMVYLQKENIIDESGMPKERFSAEFPKEGPSILRIQQVVRGDSAAYFCASSPGQVYGSPLHFGNGTRLTVT.

CDR3 sequence (DNA): TGTGCCAGCAGCGTAGGGCTCGGGGGTCTGGGGAATGAAAAACTGTTTTTT. It encodes CASSVGLGGLGNEKLFF. The chain links TRBV9 to TRBJ1-4; maybe TRBD1 (5 bases). Germline lookup yields CDR1 SGDLS and CDR2 YYNGEE. V was shortened by 0 bases and J by 5 bases, with 17 bases between the two germline ends. The CDR3 covers 17 residues.

In its sample, this clone was seen once. CDR3 in DNA: TGCGCCAGCAGCCAACTGACAGGGTTCAATCAGCCCCAGCATTTT. Its protein product is CASSQLTGFNQPQHF. The chain joins TRBV4-3 to TRBJ1-5, with TRBD1 identical over 7 bases. Trimming took 2 bases from V and 3 from J; bases not matched to a gene: 4. The CDR3 is 15 amino acids. Per germline, CDR1 LGHNA and CDR2 YSLEER.

To note about this clone: At the DNA level, this CDR3 is encoded by other sequences in the same sample as well. The CDR3 spells CASSNTNYGYTF. For the CDR3, the DNA is TGTGCCAGCAGTAATACTAACTATGGCTACACCTTC. The chain employs TRBV27 and TRBJ1-2; D is undetermined. V lost 5 bases, J lost 0 bases, and 4 bases lay in between. CDR1 MNHEY and CDR2 SMNVEV come from the germline V gene (reference sequence). This CDR3 has 12 amino acids.

The gene calls are TRBV9 and TRBJ2-1; D is perhaps TRBD1 (5 bases). V lost 5 bases and J 7 bases, leaving 10 bases between the germline ends. The CDR3 sequence is 12 residues long. Germline V gene data show CDR1 as SGDLS and CDR2 as YYNGEE. Here the CDR3 DNA reads TGTGCCAGCAGGGGCCCAGGGAATGAGCAGTTCTTC. It codes for CASRGPGNEQFF.

The chain employs TRBV7-2 and TRBJ2-5; 12 bases are shared with TRBD1. J gave up 5 bases and V 5 bases, and 9 bases lay outside the gene matches. This CDR3 contains 16 residues. Germline V gene data show CDR1 as SGHTA and CDR2 as FQGNSA. The CDR3 DNA sequence: TGTGCCAGCAGCCTCCGGGACAGGGGGCGCGGGGAGACCCAGTACTTC. Encoded protein: CASSLRDRGRGETQYF.

The rearrangement uses TRBV5-1 and TRBJ2-7; 10 bases line up with TRBD1. With 4 bases clipped from V and 7 bases from J, the junction kept 8 bases outside the gene matches. This CDR3 spans 14 amino acids. Per the germline V gene, CDR1 is SGHRS and CDR2 is YFSETQ. CDR3 DNA sequence: TGCGCCAGCAGCATCGGACAGGGGGGAGTAGAGCAGTACTTC. Translation gives CASSIGQGGVEQYF.

The V gene is TRBV10-2, the J gene TRBJ2-5; 8 bases align to TRBD2. V dropped 6 bases and J dropped 5; count of bases not matched to a gene: 5. In germline, CDR1 is WSHSY, CDR2 SAAADI. The CDR3 spans 13 residues. The CDR3 nucleotides are TGCGCCAGCAGGCGGGGGGAGGCGGAGACCCAGTACTTC. It yields the protein CASRRGEAETQYF.

The sample holds a few counts of this clone. J is TRBJ1-1 and V is TRBV6-2 or TRBV6-3; a possible D gene is TRBD1 (5 bases). Germline lookup yields CDR1 MNHEY and CDR2 SVGEGT. The CDR3 has 16 residues. V lost 2 bases and J lost 7, with 20 bases in between. The CDR3 sequence: CASSYGRGPIVDEAFF. In DNA, the CDR3 is TGTGCCAGCAGTTACGGTAGGGGCCCGATCGTTGATGAAGCTTTCTTT.

The CDR3 DNA sequence: TGTGCCAGCTCACCAAAACAGGGAGAGGACGAGCAGTACTTC. It codes for CASSPKQGEDEQYF. The V call is TRBV18, the J call TRBJ2-7, with TRBD1 as a possible D gene (6 bases). The CDR3 length is 14 residues. Germline CDR1 KGHSH, CDR2 LQKENI. The V and J ends lost 2 bases and 5 bases respectively, with 13 bases between them.